The rows below give T cell receptor beta chains drawn from one sample of a study of blood T cell repertoires in COVID-19. Method: immunoSEQ multiplex PCR; TCRdb's copy keeps in-frame clones and lacks some. Of about 40,000 clones listed, 75% to 90% are singletons. Sequencing was performed on peripheral blood. These receptors were taken from a human donor in a cohort sampled during active COVID-19. The CDR3 runs from the conserved cysteine through the conserved F or W. The D gene is left open where the match is weak. Clone size is shown for a subset of rows, as once, few, many or a class of expanded clone.

d_call	v_call	clone_size	j_call	cdr3_aa	cdr3_nt
TRBD2	TRBV30	.	TRBJ2-1	CAWRGGLAGNEQFF	TGTGCCTGGAGAGGGGGACTAGCGGGAAATGAGCAGTTCTTC
.	TRBV6-5	.	TRBJ1-1	CASTYYRVNTEAFF	TGTGCCAGCACCTACTACAGGGTGAACACTGAAGCTTTCTTT
TRBD2	TRBV29-1	.	TRBJ2-7	CSVGGREGLMGEQYF	TGCAGCGTTGGGGGGAGGGAGGGTCTTATGGGCGAGCAGTACTTC
TRBD1	TRBV15	few	TRBJ1-5	CATSRDGQGHQPQHF	TGTGCCACCAGCAGAGATGGACAGGGCCATCAGCCCCAGCATTTT
.	TRBV5-4	.	TRBJ1-5	CASSLGQDQPQHF	TGTGCCAGCAGCTTGGGGCAGGATCAGCCCCAGCATTTT
.	TRBV2	.	TRBJ2-3	CASKGIVQQATQYF	TGTGCGAGCAAAGGAATAGTCCAGCAGGCTACGCAGTATTTT
.	TRBV6-5	few	TRBJ1-1	CASSYQGRPTEAFF	TGTGCCAGCAGCTACCAGGGTAGACCCACTGAAGCTTTCTTT
.	TRBV7-9	.	TRBJ2-1	CASSAGQWSSYNEQFF	TGTGCCAGCAGCGCGGGACAGTGGAGCTCCTACAATGAGCAGTTCTTC
.	TRBV2	once	TRBJ2-5	CASSDSLGTQYF	TGTGCCAGCAGTGACTCCCTCGGGACCCAGTACTTC
TRBD1	TRBV7-9	.	TRBJ1-5	CASSSGPDRAQPQHF	TGTGCCAGCAGCTCGGGCCCCGACAGGGCCCAGCCCCAGCATTTT
.	TRBV11-2	.	TRBJ1-1	CASSQGVNTEAFF	TGTGCCAGCAGCCAAGGGGTGAACACTGAAGCTTTCTTT
.	TRBV6-5	.	TRBJ1-5	CASTAGDPNQPQHF	TGTGCCAGCACGGCAGGCGACCCGAATCAGCCCCAGCATTTT